These 13 T cell receptor beta chains were sequenced from one sample in a study of blood T cell repertoires in COVID-19. Libraries were prepared by immunoSEQ multiplex PCR; TCRdb keeps only in-frame clonotypes and omits some of them. The data contain 300,000 to 450,000 clones, about 87% of them singletons. Sequenced material: PBMCs or T cells enriched from blood (not recorded which). Source of these receptors: a man under 40 who had recovered from COVID-19.

This chain uses TRBV30 with TRBJ1-1; D is possibly TRBD1 (5 bases). CDR1 is GTSNPN, CDR2 SVGIG, per germline (reference sequence). The CDR3 contains 14 residues. V lost 4 bases and J lost 5, with 17 bases in between. The CDR3 sequence: CAWMFGGFTTEAFF. DNA for the CDR3: TGTGCCTGGATGTTCGGGGGGTTTACGACTGAAGCTTTCTTT.

J is TRBJ1-5 and V is TRBV6-1; 10 nucleotides agree with TRBD1. Per germline, CDR1 MNHNS and CDR2 SASEGT. Trimming removed 3 bases from V and 4 bases from J; junction bases left unmatched: 6. The CDR3 has 16 amino acids. CDR3 loop: CASSEGGQGTNQPQHF. CDR3 coding DNA: TGTGCCAGCAGTGAGGGGGGACAGGGGACGAATCAGCCCCAGCATTTT.

The chain couples TRBV6-2 or TRBV6-3 to TRBJ2-7, with 7 positions matching TRBD1. From germline, CDR1 is MNHEY and CDR2 SVGEGT. This CDR3 is 14 amino acids long. V was clipped by 4 bases and J by 4 bases; unmatched bases: 7. CDR3 in DNA: TGTGCCAGCAGTTTGGGGACAGCAGCATACGAGCAGTACTTC. It translates to CASSLGTAAYEQYF.

The chain joins TRBV30 to TRBJ1-1; D is perhaps TRBD1 (5 bases). There are 14 residues in the CDR3. Trimming took 8 bases from V and 2 from J, leaving 18 bases between them. Germline CDR1 reads GTSNPN; CDR2 reads SVGIG (reference sequence). The CDR3 coding sequence is TGTGCCGCCCGACCGGGACTTCCAAACACTGAAGCTTTCTTT. Translation: CAARPGLPNTEAFF.

This clone was counted a single time. The gene calls are TRBV4-2 and TRBJ1-6; 12 positions agree with TRBD1. CDR1 and CDR2 from the germline V gene are LGHNA and YNFKEQ. The CDR3 spans 22 residues. With V trimmed by 0 bases and J by 0 bases, 12 bases remained unmatched. The CDR3 nucleotides are TGTGCCAGCAGCCAAGACATTTTTGGGACAGGGGGCGGGCGCTCCTATAATTCACCCCTCCACTTT. Translating it yields CASSQDIFGTGGGRSYNSPLHF.

V gene TRBV29-1 combines with J gene TRBJ1-6; 11 bases are a match to TRBD1. The CDR3 loop spans 12 amino acids. The junction had 2 bases not matched to a gene; V was cut back by 7 bases and J by 9 bases. Germline V gene data show CDR1 as SQVTM and CDR2 as ANQGSEA. CDR3 nucleotides: TGCAGCGCTGGGACAGGGGGTTCACCCCTCCACTTT. This sequence encodes CSAGTGGSPLHF.

This rearrangement joins TRBV23-1 to TRBJ2-1, with D hard to call. TRBV23-1 is known as an ORF, though its function is uncertain. V lost 1 base to trimming and J lost 0 bases, with 16 bases between them. This CDR3 has 18 amino acids. DNA for the CDR3: TGCGCCAGCAGTCAATTCCCTACAGTTGTAAGCTCCTACAATGAGCAGTTCTTC. Translation gives CASSQFPTVVSSYNEQFF.

Details on this clone: The same CDR3 arises from other DNA sequences in this sample as well. The gene calls are TRBV3-1 (or the pseudogene TRBV3-2) and TRBJ2-3; TRBD2 matches 7 bases. The J segment lost 1 base and the V segment lost 1 base, leaving 5 bases of the junction unmatched. This CDR3 spans 16 amino acids. Germline V gene lookup returns CDR1 LGHDT and CDR2 YNNKEL (reference sequence). CDR3 bases: TGTGCCAGCAGCCAAGTACTGGCGGGGGGCACAGATACGCAGTATTTT. Translating it yields CASSQVLAGGTDTQYF.

This chain uses TRBV19 with TRBJ1-1, with D hard to call. Germline CDR1 is LNHDA and CDR2 is SQIVND (reference sequence). The CDR3 length is 14 residues. V was shortened by 5 bases and J by 2 bases, with 12 bases between the two germline ends. The CDR3 DNA sequence: TGTGCCAGTAGTTCAACACAGCAAAACACTGAAGCTTTCTTT. This sequence encodes CASSSTQQNTEAFF.

V and J are TRBV7-2 and TRBJ2-3, with 9 bases fitting TRBD2. This CDR3 has 15 residues. Germline CDR1 reads SGHTA; CDR2 reads FQGNSA. V was clipped by 5 bases and J by 6 bases; unmatched bases: 9. CDR3 sequence reads: CASSLGRGGVDTQYF. The CDR3 nucleotides are TGTGCCAGCAGCCTAGGGCGGGGGGGTGTCGATACGCAGTATTTT.

This sequence joins TRBV3-1 (or the pseudogene TRBV3-2) and TRBJ2-3; D may be TRBD2 (7 bases). The V end lost 7 bases, the J end lost 9 bases, and 14 bases lay between the germline ends. The CDR3 runs to 12 residues. Germline assignment: CDR1 LGHDT and CDR2 YNNKEL (reference sequence). Here the CDR3 reads CASTLGGGTQYF. In nucleotides, the CDR3 is TGTGCCAGCACCCTTGGGGGGGGCACGCAGTATTTT.

J is TRBJ2-3 and V is TRBV6-1, with TRBD1 as a possible D gene (6 bases). This CDR3 spans 14 amino acids. Looked up from germline, CDR1 is MNHNS and CDR2 is SASEGT. Trimming left V 1 base short and J 8 bases short, with 13 bases between. In DNA form, the CDR3 reads TGTGCCAGCAGTGAAGATCTCAGGGGCGGTACGCAGTATTTT. Protein sequence: CASSEDLRGGTQYF.

The rearrangement links TRBV20-1 to TRBJ1-6; D is possibly TRBD1 (5 bases). The CDR3 loop spans 12 amino acids. In germline, CDR1 is DFQATT, CDR2 SNEGSKA (reference sequence). V lost 3 bases and J 8 bases, leaving 8 bases between the germline ends. DNA for the CDR3: TGCAGTGCTAGTTCGGGGGATTCACCCCTCCACTTT. Amino acid sequence: CSASSGDSPLHF.